This T cell receptor (beta chain) came from a study of blood T cells in healthy people across ages. General study points: Age advanced and TCR beta diversity per million T cells fell, roughly linearly.

The CDR3 runs to 13 residues. Germline loops: CDR1 DFQATT, CDR2 SNEGSKA (reference sequence). The V end was cut by 0 bases, the J end by 2 bases, with 8 bases between. Alongside a J-beta primer mix, a sample-barcoded 5' primer served in a second PCR lasting roughly 7 to 11 cycles. Tagging of each cDNA molecule was performed by a template-switch adaptor with 12 random nucleotides. Each CDR3 protein is one row after TCRdb ran MiXCR on the 5' RACE reads. The sample consists of about 800,000 distinct CDR3 sequences, 20% to 25% of them appearing once. For this clonotype: Its target is not known.

The sample also formed part of further work on T cells of mothers and their children.

The gene calls are TRBV20-1 and TRBJ2-7; D gene unclear. The source material was blood. The clonotype originates from a boy aged 5-17 years in good health. DNA of the CDR3: TGCAGTGCTAGAGACCAACCACCCTACGAGCAGTACTTC. This gives the protein CSARDQPPYEQYF.